Reported below is one T cell receptor beta chain. The sample originates from a study of T cell changes during pregnancy in multiple sclerosis. Profiled with immunoSEQ multiplex PCR; TCRdb holds only in-frame clones, not every one. This sample has tens of thousands of clones, with 93% found just once. Germline V gene lookup returns CDR1 MNHEY and CDR2 SVGAGI. Trimming left V 5 bases short and J 3 bases short, with 6 bases between. The CDR3 is 12 amino acids. The material was peripheral blood, obtained after pregnancy. This TCR was sampled from a female donor with multiple sclerosis, enrolled in a pregnancy study. The rearrangement links TRBV6-5 to TRBJ2-3; D unresolved. The DNA for the CDR3 is TGTGCCAGCAGTCCCTCGACAGATACGCAGTATTTT. It translates to CASSPSTDTQYF.